One and the same sample provided the 31 T cell receptor beta chains below, sequenced in a study of identical twins. Via MiXCR, TCRdb re-called the 5' RACE reads, giving one row per CDR3 protein. The data contain about 890,000 distinct CDR3 sequences, 9% to 15% of them singletons. A further study also used this sample, focusing on yellow fever vaccine responses in identical twins.

Sequencing was carried out using PBMCs. These receptors were obtained from a woman under 30 in good health.

CDR3 DNA: TGTGCCACCAGTGATCTAGGACTTTCCGCGTACAATGAGCAGTTCTTC. This sequence encodes CATSDLGLSAYNEQFF. The chain combines TRBV24-1 with TRBJ2-1; the D gene is possibly TRBD2 (5 bases). The CDR3 consists of 16 residues. CDR1 is KGHDR, CDR2 SFDVKD, per germline. The V and J ends lost 3 bases and 4 bases respectively, with 15 bases between them.

This clonotype was recorded at least ten times. The CDR3 here is CASSFAAGSANEQFF. In DNA, the CDR3 is TGCGCCAGCAGCTTTGCGGCAGGATCCGCAAATGAGCAGTTCTTC. V is TRBV5-1 and J is TRBJ2-1; D call uncertain. Trimming took 2 bases from V and 7 from J, leaving 16 bases between them. The CDR3 length is 15 residues. Per the germline V gene, CDR1 is SGHRS and CDR2 is YFSETQ.

For the CDR3, the DNA is TGTGCCAGCAGCGCACCGGGACGACACTACGAGCAGTACTTC. Its translation is CASSAPGRHYEQYF. This chain uses TRBV9 with TRBJ2-7; the D call may be TRBD1 or TRBD2 (5 bases each). CDR1 and CDR2 from the germline V gene are SGDLS and YYNGEE. The CDR3 has 14 amino acids. Trimming took 3 bases from V and 3 from J, leaving 13 bases between them.

This clonotype has more than one count but fewer than ten. J is TRBJ2-3 and V is TRBV5-6; D is perhaps TRBD1 or TRBD2 (5 bases each). The germline V and J ends were trimmed by 0 bases and 3 bases, with 14 bases remaining between them. The CDR3 covers 16 residues. Germline V gene lookup returns CDR1 SGHDT and CDR2 YYEEEE. Here the CDR3 DNA reads TGTGCCAGCAGCTTGGGGACATCGAGGGCAACAGATACGCAGTATTTT. Its protein product is CASSLGTSRATDTQYF.

This clonotype was seen a handful of times. The chain uses TRBV5-1 and TRBJ1-2, with 7 positions matching TRBD1. The V and J ends lost 0 bases and 7 bases, in that order; junction bases with no gene match: 9. The CDR3 is made up of 15 amino acids. CDR1 is SGHRS and CDR2 is YFSETQ in the germline V gene. The CDR3 protein is CASSLVVEGAAGYTF. CDR3 nucleotide sequence: TGCGCCAGCAGCTTGGTAGTTGAGGGGGCGGCTGGCTACACCTTC.

The rearrangement joins TRBV13 to TRBJ1-6; 9 nucleotides agree with TRBD1. Trimming at V came to 4 bases and at J to 5 bases, leaving 3 bases not matched to a gene. Germline V gene data show CDR1 as PRHDT and CDR2 as FYEKMQ (reference sequence). This CDR3 is built from 15 residues. The CDR3 nucleotides are TGTGCCAGCAGCTCCCGGGACAGGGATAATTCACCCCTCCACTTT. It specifies CASSSRDRDNSPLHF.

J is TRBJ2-1 and V is TRBV5-1, with a possible D match to TRBD1 (6 bases). Germline V CDR1 and CDR2: SGHRS, YFSETQ. The CDR3 totals 16 residues. Between the trimmed V and J ends, which lost 0 bases and 3 bases, there was a span of 13 bases. The chain's CDR3 is CASSLAPQGIYNEQFF. CDR3 DNA sequence: TGCGCCAGCAGCTTGGCCCCACAGGGTATCTACAATGAGCAGTTCTTC.

This chain uses TRBV5-4 with TRBJ2-7; D unresolved. V shed 0 bases and J shed 4 bases, with 11 bases lying between them. The CDR3 has 14 residues. Germline V gene lookup returns CDR1 SGHNT and CDR2 YYREEE (reference sequence). CDR3 coding DNA: TGTGCCAGCAGCTTGGAAGGCAGACTGTACGAGCAGTACGTC. The encoded protein is CASSLEGRLYEQYV.

The V and J genes are TRBV9 and TRBJ1-1, with a weak D call TRBD1 (5 bases). The CDR3 has 16 amino acids. Trimming pared 4 bases from V and 1 base from J, leaving 17 bases between. CDR1 and CDR2 (germline): SGDLS, YYNGEE. The CDR3, as DNA: TGTGCCAGCAGCCCCCAGAATTCAGGGAGGAACACTGAAGCTTTCTTT. This codes for CASSPQNSGRNTEAFF.

The V and J genes are TRBV20-1 and TRBJ2-7, with TRBD2 matching over 11 bases. This CDR3 has 17 amino acids. Germline CDR1 and CDR2: DFQATT and SNEGSKA (reference sequence). V lost 3 bases and J lost 0; bases outside the gene matches: 10. The CDR3 coding sequence is TGCAGTGCTAGTGGGCTCGATACTAGCGGGGGCTCCTACGAGCAGTACTTC. It yields the protein CSASGLDTSGGSYEQYF.

On this clonotype: The junction departs from the called germline gene at one end, perhaps through a read error. This chain connects TRBV28 to TRBJ2-1, with 10 bases lining up with TRBD1. CDR3 length: 15 amino acids. Per the germline V gene, CDR1 is MDHEN and CDR2 is SYDVKM. The CDR3 DNA reads as TGTGCCAGCAGTTCAGGACAGGGGGTTATCCATGAGCAGCTCTTC. Its protein product is CASSSGQGVIHEQLF. Full variable domain (outside the CDR3, taken from reference TRBV28 and TRBJ2-1): DVKVTQSSRYLVKRTGEKVFLECVQDMDHENMFWYRQDPGLGLRLIYFSYDVKMKEKGDIPEGYSVSREKKERFSLILESASTNQTSMYLCASSSGQGVIHEQLFGPGTRLTVL.

The gene calls are TRBV19 and TRBJ1-5, with a possible D match to TRBD1 (5 bases). CDR3 length: 15 residues. Germline lookup yields CDR1 LNHDA and CDR2 SQIVND (reference sequence). Trimming removed 4 bases at V and 0 bases at J, with 10 bases between. The CDR3 sequence: CASSTGHYSNQPQHF. The DNA for the CDR3 is TGTGCCAGTAGTACCGGACATTATAGCAATCAGCCCCAGCATTTT.

The V gene is TRBV12-3 or TRBV12-4, the J gene TRBJ1-2; D is unclear. The germline V and J ends were trimmed by 6 bases and 4 bases, with 9 bases remaining between them. CDR3 length: 12 amino acids. CDR3 sequence (DNA): TGTGCCAGCAGCCGAATGGTCTATGGCTACACCTTC. Its protein is CASSRMVYGYTF.

Ten or more counts support this clonotype. The chain combines TRBV15 with TRBJ2-7; D perhaps matches TRBD1 (6 bases). The CDR3 is 15 amino acids. V gave up 0 bases and J gave up 1 base, with 10 bases separating them. Germline V gene lookup returns CDR1 LNHNV and CDR2 YYDKDF (reference sequence). CDR3 DNA: TGTGCCACCAGCAGAGAGGACAGCATTTCCTACGAGCAGTACTTC. Translated, it gives CATSREDSISYEQYF.

This clonotype was observed at least ten times. The CDR3 bases are TGTGCCAGCAGCCGGGGGGGGAGCACAGATACGCAGTATTTT. Translating it yields CASSRGGSTDTQYF. The gene calls are TRBV6-1 and TRBJ2-3; TRBD2 agrees at 8 bases. The V and J ends lost 6 bases and 0 bases, in that order; junction bases with no gene match: 2. The CDR3 is 14 residues long. Germline CDR1 reads MNHNS; CDR2 reads SASEGT.

V is TRBV19 and J is TRBJ2-2; 9 bases fit TRBD2. V lost 4 bases to trimming and J lost 5 bases; unmatched junction nucleotides: 8. The CDR3 has 16 residues. The germline V gene has CDR1 LNHDA and CDR2 SQIVND (reference sequence). For the CDR3, the DNA is TGTGCCAGTAGTAACTTAGCGGGAGTGAGTACCGGGGAGCTGTTTTTT. This codes for CASSNLAGVSTGELFF.

V usage is TRBV7-8 and J usage is TRBJ1-5; TRBD1 might be the D (5 bases). V lost 4 bases, J lost 10 bases, and 14 bases lay in between. The germline gives CDR1 SGHVS, CDR2 FQNEAQ. The CDR3 is 13 amino acids. The CDR3 DNA sequence: TGTGCCAGCAGCTCCAACGGCAGGGAACCCCAGCATTTT. This codes for CASSSNGREPQHF.

This clonotype has only a few counts. The rearrangement links TRBV27 to TRBJ2-1; D may be TRBD2 (5 bases). Germline V CDR1 and CDR2: MNHEY, SMNVEV (reference sequence). The CDR3 length is 12 residues. V lost 6 bases and J 10 bases, leaving 13 bases between the germline ends. The CDR3 loop reads CASSRVGGEQFF. CDR3 DNA sequence: TGTGCCAGCAGCCGGGTGGGCGGGGAGCAGTTCTTC.

The V and J genes are TRBV4-1 and TRBJ2-1, with 9 bases fitting TRBD1. Looked up from germline, CDR1 is MGHRA and CDR2 is YSYEKL. The V and J ends lost 2 bases and 9 bases, in that order; junction bases with no gene match: 11. CDR3 length: 16 amino acids. The CDR3 loop is CASSQTGGPGISEQFF. CDR3 DNA sequence: TGCGCCAGCAGCCAAACAGGGGGCCCGGGTATCTCTGAGCAGTTCTTC.

This clonotype was seen only a few times. The J gene is TRBJ2-1, the V gene TRBV2; no reliable D call. Germline V lookup: CDR1 SNHLY, CDR2 FYNNEI. V lost 8 bases to trimming and J lost 2 bases, with 10 bases between them. This CDR3 spans 13 amino acids. The CDR3 DNA follows: TGTGCCAGCGGTTTGATCCCCTACAATGAGCAGTTCTTC. It translates to CASGLIPYNEQFF. The entire variable domain, with the rest obtained from reference TRBV2 and TRBJ2-1, is as follows: EPEVTQTPSHQVTQMGQEVILRCVPISNHLYFYWYRQILGQKVEFLVSFYNNEISEKSEIFDDQFSVERPDGSNFTLKIRSTKLEDSAMYFCASGLIPYNEQFFGPGTRLTVL.

In the case of this clonotype: One junction end disagrees with the germline gene, perhaps due to a read error. This chain joins TRBV6-5 and TRBJ1-3; TRBD1 might be the D (6 bases). Looked up from germline, CDR1 is MNHEY and CDR2 is SVGAGI. The CDR3 totals 14 residues. CDR3 sequence (DNA): TGTGCCAGCAGTTACGGGGGGCTTGGAAACACCACATATTTT. As protein: CASSYGGLGNTTYF.

The chain is built from TRBV3-1 and TRBJ2-7; tentatively, D is TRBD2 (5 bases). Germline CDR1 and CDR2: LGHDT and YNNKEL (reference sequence). V lost 0 bases, J lost 2 bases, and 8 bases lay in between. The CDR3 consists of 14 residues. The CDR3 nucleotides are TGTGCCAGCAGCCAAGATACTAGAGCCTACGAGCAGTACTTC. Amino acid sequence: CASSQDTRAYEQYF.

The chain carries TRBV3-1 and TRBJ2-5; D unresolved. This CDR3 has 14 residues. V was shortened by 5 bases and J by 5 bases, with 15 bases between the two germline ends. Germline V gene lookup returns CDR1 LGHDT and CDR2 YNNKEL (reference sequence). The chain's CDR3 is CASSDSGSFETQYF. Here the CDR3 DNA reads TGTGCCAGCAGCGATTCAGGAAGCTTTGAGACCCAGTACTTC.

This clonotype turned up a few times. The chain links TRBV14 to TRBJ1-1; the D gene is possibly TRBD1 (6 bases). CDR3 length: 14 amino acids. V was cut by 2 bases and J by 3 bases, with 10 bases left in between. Germline CDR1 and CDR2: SGHDN and FVKESK. CDR3 sequence: CASSQPGVHTEAFF. Written as DNA, the CDR3 is TGTGCCAGCAGCCAACCAGGGGTCCACACTGAAGCTTTCTTT.

This clonotype was seen more than once but under ten times. This chain uses TRBV5-1 with TRBJ2-1; 16 nucleotides match TRBD2. V dropped 4 bases and J dropped 4; count of bases not matched to a gene: 8. The V gene's germline CDR1 is SGHRS and CDR2 YFSETQ. CDR3 size: 18 residues. CDR3 in amino acids: CASSPSGLAGGGYNEQFF. The DNA of the CDR3 is TGCGCCAGCAGCCCCTCGGGACTAGCGGGAGGGGGGTACAATGAGCAGTTCTTC.

CDR3 sequence: CASRDRVHEQYF. Written as DNA, the CDR3 is TGTGCCAGCAGGGACAGGGTACACGAGCAGTACTTC. V usage is TRBV2 and J usage is TRBJ2-7; 8 nucleotides agree with TRBD1. From germline, CDR1 is SNHLY and CDR2 FYNNEI. This CDR3 is 12 amino acids long. V was clipped by 6 bases and J by 5 bases; unmatched bases: 3.

For the CDR3, the DNA is TGCAGTGCCCCGACCGGGACAGGGGTCATCCCCCTTGAGAAGCAGTTCTTC. It translates to CSAPTGTGVIPLEKQFF. The chain recombines TRBV20-1 with TRBJ2-1, with 10 nucleotides matching TRBD1. CDR1 is DFQATT and CDR2 is SNEGSKA in the germline V gene (reference sequence). There are 17 residues in the CDR3. Trimming cost V 6 bases and J 11 bases; bases outside gene matches: 22.

In DNA form, the CDR3 reads TGTGCCACCAGTGAGACAGCTAACTATGGCTACACCTTC. This sequence encodes CATSETANYGYTF. The chain has TRBV24-1 and TRBJ1-2, with D perhaps matching TRBD1 (5 bases). Trimming pared 4 bases from V and 0 bases from J, leaving 5 bases between. The CDR3 totals 13 residues. Germline CDR1 reads KGHDR; CDR2 reads SFDVKD.

This clonotype was recorded a few times. The chain couples TRBV4-1 to TRBJ2-2; tentatively, D is TRBD2 (6 bases). Trimming cost V 0 bases and J 5 bases, with 13 bases left between them. The length of the CDR3 is 16 residues. CDR1 and CDR2 from the germline V gene are MGHRA and YSYEKL. CDR3 nucleotides: TGCGCCAGCAGCCAAGAGGCGGGAATAGATACCGGGGAGCTGTTTTTT. Its protein product is CASSQEAGIDTGELFF.

This chain connects TRBV20-1 to TRBJ1-2; D call uncertain. The germline CDR1 and CDR2 sequences are DFQATT and SNEGSKA (reference sequence). V lost 5 bases and J 5 bases, leaving 12 bases between the germline ends. This CDR3 contains 12 residues. The DNA of the CDR3 is TGCAGTGCTCCACATGGCGGGTATGGCTACACCTTC. It translates to CSAPHGGYGYTF.

V and J are TRBV20-1 and TRBJ2-3; possible D gene TRBD1, 7 bases. The germline V gene encodes CDR1 DFQATT and CDR2 SNEGSKA (reference sequence). The CDR3 covers 17 residues. The V gene lost 2 bases and the J gene lost 2 bases, with 20 bases spanning the gap. The chain's CDR3 is CSARFYGGGAVTDTQYF. Here the CDR3 DNA reads TGCAGTGCTAGATTCTATGGAGGGGGCGCCGTCACAGATACGCAGTATTTT.